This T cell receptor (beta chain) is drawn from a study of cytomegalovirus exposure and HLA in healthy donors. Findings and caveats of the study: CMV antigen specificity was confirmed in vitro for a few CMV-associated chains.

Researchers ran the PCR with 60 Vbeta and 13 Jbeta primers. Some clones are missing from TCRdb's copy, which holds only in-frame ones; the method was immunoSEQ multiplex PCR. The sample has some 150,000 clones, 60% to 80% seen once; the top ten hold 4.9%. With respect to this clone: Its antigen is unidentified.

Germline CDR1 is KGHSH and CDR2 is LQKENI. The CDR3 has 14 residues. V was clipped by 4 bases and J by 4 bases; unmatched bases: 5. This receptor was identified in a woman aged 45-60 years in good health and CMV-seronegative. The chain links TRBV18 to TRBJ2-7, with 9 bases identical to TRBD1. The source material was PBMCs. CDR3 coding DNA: TGTGCCAGCTCACGGGGACAGGGCGGATACGAGCAGTACTTC. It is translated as CASSRGQGGYEQYF.